The present entry profiles one TCR beta chain with its context. Its matching antigen is unknown. The unsorted samples took 90 million or so PBMCs to get genomic DNA. This entry belongs to a study of shared clonotypes between healthy human individuals. The unsorted PBMC sample used ten immunoSEQ deep assay plates. TCRdb's table, derived via immunoSEQ multiplex PCR, lists solely in-frame clones and lacks some. The data contain 450,000 to 500,000 clones, approximately 82% of them singletons. General observations from the study: With few donors, the genetic and exposure-history diversity represented was limited.

V was shortened by 3 bases and J by 5 bases, with 13 bases between the two germline ends. The germline gives CDR1 SGHTA, CDR2 FQGNSA. The CDR3 is 14 amino acids. The J gene is TRBJ1-1, the V gene TRBV7-2; D ambiguous. The sample was PBMCs. This TCR came from a woman in her 40s in good health. Some clones in this sample may be carry-over from other donors' samples. CDR3 DNA sequence: TGTGCCAGCAGCTTTTTAGTCAGTAGGACTGAAGCTTTCTTT. Translation gives CASSFLVSRTEAFF.